This entry concerns a single T cell receptor beta chain. Antigen unknown. Expressed TCRB transcripts got sequenced, as all isolated RNA was reverse transcribed. The table came from immunoSEQ multiplex PCR; TCRdb's copy has only in-frame clones and leaves some out. The data show 15,000 to 18,000 clones, approximately 45% seen once. The data stem from a study of beta chain features in type 1 diabetes. Study observations and caveats: A closer apparent resemblance between naive, central memory and Treg TCRB repertoires was seen in patients than in healthy donors. Cells expressing TCR highly could be over-represented by cDNA sequencing. Whether TCRB rearrangement is influenced by HLA type was left unresolved in this analysis. Short templates might get an advantage during PCR, and this would be equal in patients and controls.

The CDR3 is 12 amino acids. Germline V gives CDR1 LNHDA, CDR2 SQIVND (reference sequence). V was pared by 9 bases and J by 6 bases, with 6 bases of the junction left unmatched. The chain recombines TRBV19 with TRBJ1-1; 8 positions match TRBD1. The sample comprised stem cell memory CD4+ T cells from blood. The TCR originated in a woman aged 40 to 50 in good health. DNA for the CDR3: TGTGCCAGAAGTGAGGACAGGGCTGAAGCTTTCTTT. Its protein is CARSEDRAEAFF. Together with reference TRBV19 and TRBJ1-1, the CDR3 gives the full variable domain: DGGITQSPKYLFRKEGQNVTLSCEQNLNHDAMYWYRQDPGQGLRLIYYSQIVNDFQKGDIAEGYSVSREKKESFPLTVTSAQKNPTAFYLCARSEDRAEAFFGQGTRLTVV.